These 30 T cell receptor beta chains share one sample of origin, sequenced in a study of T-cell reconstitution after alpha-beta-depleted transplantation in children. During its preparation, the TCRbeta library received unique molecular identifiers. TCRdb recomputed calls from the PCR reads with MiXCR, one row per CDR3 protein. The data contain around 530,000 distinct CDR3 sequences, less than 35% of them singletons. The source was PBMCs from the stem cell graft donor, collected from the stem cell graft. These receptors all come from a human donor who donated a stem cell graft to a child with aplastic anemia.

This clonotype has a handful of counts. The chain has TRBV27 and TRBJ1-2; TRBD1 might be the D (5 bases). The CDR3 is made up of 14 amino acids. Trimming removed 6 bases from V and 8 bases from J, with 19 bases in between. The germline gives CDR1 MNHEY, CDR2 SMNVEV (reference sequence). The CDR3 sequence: CASSTGTGVGGYTF. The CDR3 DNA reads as TGTGCCAGCAGCACCGGGACGGGGGTTGGAGGCTACACCTTC.

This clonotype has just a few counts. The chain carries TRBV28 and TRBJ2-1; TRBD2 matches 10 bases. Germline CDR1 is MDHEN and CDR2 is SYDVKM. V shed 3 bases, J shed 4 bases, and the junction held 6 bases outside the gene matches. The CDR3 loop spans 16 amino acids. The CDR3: CASSFLLAGSYNEQFF. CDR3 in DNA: TGTGCCAGCAGTTTTCTACTAGCGGGATCATACAATGAGCAGTTCTTC. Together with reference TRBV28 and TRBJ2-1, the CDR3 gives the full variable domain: DVKVTQSSRYLVKRTGEKVFLECVQDMDHENMFWYRQDPGLGLRLIYFSYDVKMKEKGDIPEGYSVSREKKERFSLILESASTNQTSMYLCASSFLLAGSYNEQFFGPGTRLTVL.

This chain's CDR3 is CSGVPTRPTDTQYF. DNA of the CDR3: TGCAGCGGGGTTCCGACTAGACCCACAGATACGCAGTATTTT. V gene TRBV29-1 combines with J gene TRBJ2-3; weak D call: TRBD2 (6 bases). The CDR3 has 14 residues. CDR1 and CDR2 (germline): SQVTM, ANQGSEA. The germline V and J ends were trimmed by 7 bases and 2 bases, with 16 bases remaining between them.

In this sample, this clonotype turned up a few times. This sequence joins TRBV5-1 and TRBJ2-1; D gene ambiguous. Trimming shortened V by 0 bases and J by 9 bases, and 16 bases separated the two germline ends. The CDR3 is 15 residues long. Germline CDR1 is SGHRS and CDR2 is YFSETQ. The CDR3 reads CASSLAWTTYSEQFF. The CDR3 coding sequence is TGCGCCAGCAGCTTGGCCTGGACCACATATAGTGAGCAGTTCTTC.

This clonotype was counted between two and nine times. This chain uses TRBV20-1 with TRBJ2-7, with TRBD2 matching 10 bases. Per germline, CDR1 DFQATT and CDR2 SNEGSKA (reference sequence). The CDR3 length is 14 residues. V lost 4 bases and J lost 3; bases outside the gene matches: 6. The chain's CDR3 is CSATPTSGVYEQYV. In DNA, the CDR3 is TGCAGTGCTACACCAACTAGCGGGGTCTACGAGCAGTACGTC.

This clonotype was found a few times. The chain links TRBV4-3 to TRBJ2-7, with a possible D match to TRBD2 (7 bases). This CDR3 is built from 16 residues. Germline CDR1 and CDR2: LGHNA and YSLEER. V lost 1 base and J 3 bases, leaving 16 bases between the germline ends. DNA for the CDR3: TGCGCCAGCAGCCAAGCTCAGGGGCGGGAGAGCTACGAGCAGTACTTC. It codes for CASSQAQGRESYEQYF.

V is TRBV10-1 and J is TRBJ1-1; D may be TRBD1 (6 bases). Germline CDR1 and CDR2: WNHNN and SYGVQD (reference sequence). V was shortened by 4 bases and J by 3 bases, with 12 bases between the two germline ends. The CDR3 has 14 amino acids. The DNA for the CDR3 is TGCGCCAGCAGTGTCTCCAGGGGCCACACTGAAGCTTTCTTT. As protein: CASSVSRGHTEAFF.

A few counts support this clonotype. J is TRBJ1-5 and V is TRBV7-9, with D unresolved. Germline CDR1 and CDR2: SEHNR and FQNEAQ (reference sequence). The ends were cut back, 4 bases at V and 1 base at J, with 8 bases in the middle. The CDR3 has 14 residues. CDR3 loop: CASSSRTSNQPQHF. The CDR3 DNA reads TGTGCCAGCAGCTCCCGGACGAGCAATCAGCCCCAGCATTTT.

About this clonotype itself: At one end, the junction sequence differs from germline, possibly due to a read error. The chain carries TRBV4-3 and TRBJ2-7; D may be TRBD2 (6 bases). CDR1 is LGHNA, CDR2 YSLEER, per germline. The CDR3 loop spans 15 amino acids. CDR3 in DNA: TGCGCCAGCAGCCAAGTTTTCGGGACTCCCTACGACCAGTACTTC. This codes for CASSQVFGTPYDQYF.

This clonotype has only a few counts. The CDR3, as DNA: TGCAGCGTCGCACAGGGGAGCTCCTACGAGCAGTACTTC. Encoded protein: CSVAQGSSYEQYF. V gene TRBV29-1 combines with J gene TRBJ2-7; 7 bases line up with TRBD1. Germline V gives CDR1 SQVTM, CDR2 ANQGSEA. The CDR3 has 13 residues. The J segment lost 0 bases and the V segment lost 6 bases, leaving 5 bases of the junction unmatched.

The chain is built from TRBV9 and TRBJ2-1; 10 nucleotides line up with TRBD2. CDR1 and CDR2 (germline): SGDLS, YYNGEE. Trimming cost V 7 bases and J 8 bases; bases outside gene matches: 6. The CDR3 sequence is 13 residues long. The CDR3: CASGTSALDEQFF. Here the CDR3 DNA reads TGTGCCAGCGGGACTAGCGCTCTGGATGAGCAGTTCTTC.

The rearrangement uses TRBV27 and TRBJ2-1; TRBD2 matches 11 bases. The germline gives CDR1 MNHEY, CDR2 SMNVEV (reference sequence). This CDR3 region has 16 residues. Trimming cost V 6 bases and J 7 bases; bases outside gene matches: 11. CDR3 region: CASSRLAGRVGNEQFF. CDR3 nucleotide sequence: TGTGCCAGCAGCCGACTAGCGGGACGGGTGGGAAATGAGCAGTTCTTC.

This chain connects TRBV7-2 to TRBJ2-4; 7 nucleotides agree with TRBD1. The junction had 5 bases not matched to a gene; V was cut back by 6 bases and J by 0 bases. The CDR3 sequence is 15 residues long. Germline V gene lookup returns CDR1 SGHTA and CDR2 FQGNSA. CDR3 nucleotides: TGTGCCAGCAGTCCGGGACAGCTAGCCAAAAACATTCAGTACTTC. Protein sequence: CASSPGQLAKNIQYF.

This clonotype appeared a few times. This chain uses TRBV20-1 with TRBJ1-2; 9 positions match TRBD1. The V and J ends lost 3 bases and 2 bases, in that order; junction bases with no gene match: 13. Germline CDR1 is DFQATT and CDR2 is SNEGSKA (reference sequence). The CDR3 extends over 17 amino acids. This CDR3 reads CSASSPVWGQGNYGYTF. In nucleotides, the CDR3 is TGCAGTGCTAGTAGTCCCGTTTGGGGACAGGGAAACTATGGCTACACCTTC.

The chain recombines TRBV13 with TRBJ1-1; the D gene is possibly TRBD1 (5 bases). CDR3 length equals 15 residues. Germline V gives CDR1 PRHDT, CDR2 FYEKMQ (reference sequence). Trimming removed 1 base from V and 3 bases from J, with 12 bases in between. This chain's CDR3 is CASSLVGRVYTEAFF. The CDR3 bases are TGTGCCAGCAGCTTAGTAGGCAGGGTTTACACTGAAGCTTTCTTT.

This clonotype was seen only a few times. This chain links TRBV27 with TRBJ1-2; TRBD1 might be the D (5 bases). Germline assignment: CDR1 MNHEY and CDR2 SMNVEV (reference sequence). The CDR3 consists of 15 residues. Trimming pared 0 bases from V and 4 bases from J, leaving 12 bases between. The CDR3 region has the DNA TGTGCCAGCAGTTTATCGCTAGGGGAAGTCTATGGCTACACCTTC. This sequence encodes CASSLSLGEVYGYTF.

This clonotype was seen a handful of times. The CDR3 DNA sequence: TGTGCCAGCAGCCTGGGACAGGGGGGATTGTACGAGCAGTACTTC. Translating gives CASSLGQGGLYEQYF. V usage is TRBV5-5 and J usage is TRBJ2-7; 11 bases align to TRBD1. The CDR3 spans 15 residues. Germline V gives CDR1 SGHKS, CDR2 YYEKEE (reference sequence). V gave up 4 bases and J gave up 4 bases; unmatched junction bases: 7. Based on the CDR3 plus reference TRBV5-5 and TRBJ2-7, the full variable domain is DAGVTQSPTHLIKTRGQQVTLRCSPISGHKSVSWYQQVLGQGPQFIFQYYEKEERGRGNFPDRFSARQFPNYSSELNVNALLLGDSALYLCASSLGQGGLYEQYFGPGTRLTVT.

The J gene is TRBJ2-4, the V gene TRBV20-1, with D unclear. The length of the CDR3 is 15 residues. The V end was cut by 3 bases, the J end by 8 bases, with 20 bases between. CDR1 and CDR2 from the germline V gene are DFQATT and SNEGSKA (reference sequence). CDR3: CSASIAGSRRDIQYF. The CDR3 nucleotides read TGCAGTGCTAGTATCGCCGGTAGCAGGAGAGACATTCAGTACTTC.

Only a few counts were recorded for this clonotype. CDR3 in DNA: TGTGCCAGCAGCCCTAGCGGGAGGGCCGGTAATGAGCAGTTCTTC. Residues: CASSPSGRAGNEQFF. The rearrangement links TRBV6-2 or TRBV6-3 to TRBJ2-1, with 12 bases that match TRBD2. V trimming: 6 bases; J trimming: 7 bases; junction bases outside the gene matches: 7. The CDR3 spans 15 residues. Germline CDR1 and CDR2: MNHEY and SVGEGT.

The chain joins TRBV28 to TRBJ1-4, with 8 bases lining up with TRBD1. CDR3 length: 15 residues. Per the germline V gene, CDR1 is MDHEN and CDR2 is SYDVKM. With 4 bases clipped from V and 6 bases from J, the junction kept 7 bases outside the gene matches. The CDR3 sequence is CASSYRGEAHEKLFF. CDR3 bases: TGTGCCAGCAGTTACAGGGGGGAGGCGCATGAAAAACTGTTTTTT.

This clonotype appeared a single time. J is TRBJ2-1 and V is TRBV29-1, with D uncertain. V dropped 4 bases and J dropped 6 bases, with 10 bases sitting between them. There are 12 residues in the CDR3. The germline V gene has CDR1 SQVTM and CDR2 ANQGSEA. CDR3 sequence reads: CSVVFTGNEQFF. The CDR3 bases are TGCAGCGTTGTTTTCACTGGCAATGAGCAGTTCTTC.

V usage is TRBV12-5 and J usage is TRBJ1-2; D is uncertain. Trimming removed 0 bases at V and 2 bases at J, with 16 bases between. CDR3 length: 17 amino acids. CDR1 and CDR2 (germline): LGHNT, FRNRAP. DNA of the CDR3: TGTGCTAGTGGTTTGGTACCCGGACTTAGACAAAACTATGGCTACACCTTC. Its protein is CASGLVPGLRQNYGYTF. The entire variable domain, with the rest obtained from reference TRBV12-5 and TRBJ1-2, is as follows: DARVTQTPRHKVTEMGQEVTMRCQPILGHNTVFWYRQTMMQGLELLAYFRNRAPLDDSGMPKDRFSAEMPDATLATLKIQPSEPRDSAVYFCASGLVPGLRQNYGYTFGSGTRLTVV.

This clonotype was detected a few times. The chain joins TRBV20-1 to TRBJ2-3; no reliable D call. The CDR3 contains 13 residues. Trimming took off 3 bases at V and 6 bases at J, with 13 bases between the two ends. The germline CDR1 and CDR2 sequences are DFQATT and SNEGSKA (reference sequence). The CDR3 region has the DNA TGCAGTGCTAGGCCCCAGTCCTTGGATACGCAGTATTTT. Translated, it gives CSARPQSLDTQYF.

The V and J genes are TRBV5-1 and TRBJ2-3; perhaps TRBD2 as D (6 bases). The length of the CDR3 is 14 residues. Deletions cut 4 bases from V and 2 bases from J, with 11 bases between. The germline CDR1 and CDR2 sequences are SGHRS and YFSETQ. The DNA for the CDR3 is TGCGCCAGCAGCATGGGGGGTAACACAGATACGCAGTATTTT. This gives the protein CASSMGGNTDTQYF. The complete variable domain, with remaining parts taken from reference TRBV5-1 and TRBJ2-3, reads KAGVTQTPRYLIKTRGQQVTLSCSPISGHRSVSWYQQTPGQGLQFLFEYFSETQRNKGNFPGRFSGRQFSNSRSEMNVSTLELGDSALYLCASSMGGNTDTQYFGPGTRLTVL.

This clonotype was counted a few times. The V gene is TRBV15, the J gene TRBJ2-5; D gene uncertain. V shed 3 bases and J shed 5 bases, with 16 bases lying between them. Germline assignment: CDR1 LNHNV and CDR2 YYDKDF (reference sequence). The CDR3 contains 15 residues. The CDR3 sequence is CATSSFSVAAETQYF. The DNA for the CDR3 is TGTGCCACCAGCAGTTTTTCAGTGGCGGCCGAGACCCAGTACTTC.

The CDR3 bases are TGTGCCTGCCAGACCGGGGGGAACACCGGGGAGCTGTTTTTT. It is translated as CACQTGGNTGELFF. The V call is TRBV12-3 or TRBV12-4, the J call TRBJ2-2; possibly TRBD2 for D (6 bases). Trimming pared 11 bases from V and 1 base from J, leaving 14 bases between. This CDR3 contains 14 residues.

CDR3 coding DNA: TGTGCCAGCAGCTTGTTCAGCGGGGTTAGGGGATGGGAGACCCAGTACTTC. Encoded protein: CASSLFSGVRGWETQYF. The chain uses TRBV5-4 and TRBJ2-5, with 7 bases identical to TRBD2. The CDR3 length is 17 residues. V lost 1 base to trimming and J lost 5 bases; unmatched junction nucleotides: 14. CDR1 is SGHNT and CDR2 is YYREEE in the germline V gene (reference sequence).

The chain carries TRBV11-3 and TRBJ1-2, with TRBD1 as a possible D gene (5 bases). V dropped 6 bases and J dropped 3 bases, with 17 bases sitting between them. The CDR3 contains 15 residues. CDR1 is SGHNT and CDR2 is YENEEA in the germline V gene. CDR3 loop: CASSLGRTSDYGYTF. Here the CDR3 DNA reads TGTGCCAGCAGTCTGGGTCGGACATCTGACTATGGCTACACCTTC. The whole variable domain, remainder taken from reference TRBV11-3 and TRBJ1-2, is EAGVVQSPRYKIIEKKQPVAFWCNPISGHNTLYWYLQNLGQGPELLIRYENEEAVDDSQLPKDRFSAERLKGVDSTLKIQPAELGDSAVYLCASSLGRTSDYGYTFGSGTRLTVV.

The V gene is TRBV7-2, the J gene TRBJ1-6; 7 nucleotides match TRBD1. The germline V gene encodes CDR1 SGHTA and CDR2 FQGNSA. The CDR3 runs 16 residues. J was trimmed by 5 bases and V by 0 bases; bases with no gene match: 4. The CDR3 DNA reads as TGTGCCAGCAGCTTAGCGACAGGGATTAATAATTCACCCCTCCACTTT. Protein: CASSLATGINNSPLHF. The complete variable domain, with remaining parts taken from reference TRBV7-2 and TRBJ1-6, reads GAGVSQSPSNKVTEKGKDVELRCDPISGHTALYWYRQSLGQGLEFLIYFQGNSAPDKSGLPSDRFSAERTGGSVSTLTIQRTQQEDSAVYLCASSLATGINNSPLHFGNGTRLTVT.

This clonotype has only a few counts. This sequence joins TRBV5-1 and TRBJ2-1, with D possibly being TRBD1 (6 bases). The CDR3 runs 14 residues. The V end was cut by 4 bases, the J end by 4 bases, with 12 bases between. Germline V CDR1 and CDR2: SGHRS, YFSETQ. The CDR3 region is CASSRDNGYNEQFF. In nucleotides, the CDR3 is TGCGCCAGCAGCAGGGACAACGGTTACAATGAGCAGTTCTTC.